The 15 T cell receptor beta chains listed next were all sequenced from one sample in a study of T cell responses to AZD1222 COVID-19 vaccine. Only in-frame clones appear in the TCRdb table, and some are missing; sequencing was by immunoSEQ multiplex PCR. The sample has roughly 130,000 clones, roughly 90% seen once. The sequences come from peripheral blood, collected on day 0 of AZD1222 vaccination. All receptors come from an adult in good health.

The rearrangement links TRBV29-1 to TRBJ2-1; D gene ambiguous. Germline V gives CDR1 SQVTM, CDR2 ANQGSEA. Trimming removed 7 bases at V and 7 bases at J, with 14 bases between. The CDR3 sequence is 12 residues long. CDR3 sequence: CSGDSSGNEQFF. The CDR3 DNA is TGCAGCGGGGATTCCTCCGGGAATGAGCAGTTCTTC.

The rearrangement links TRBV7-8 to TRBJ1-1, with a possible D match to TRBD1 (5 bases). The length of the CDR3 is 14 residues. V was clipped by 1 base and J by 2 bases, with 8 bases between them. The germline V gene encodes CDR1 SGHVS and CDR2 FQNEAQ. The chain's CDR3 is CASSLGQGNTEAFF. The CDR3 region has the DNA TGTGCCAGCAGCTTAGGGCAGGGAAACACTGAAGCTTTCTTT.

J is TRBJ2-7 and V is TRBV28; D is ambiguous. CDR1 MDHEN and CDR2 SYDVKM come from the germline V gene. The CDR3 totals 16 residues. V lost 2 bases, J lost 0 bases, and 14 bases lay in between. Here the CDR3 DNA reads TGTGCCAGCAGTTTAAACCCCGGCGTCGACTCCTACGAGCAGTACTTC. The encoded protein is CASSLNPGVDSYEQYF.

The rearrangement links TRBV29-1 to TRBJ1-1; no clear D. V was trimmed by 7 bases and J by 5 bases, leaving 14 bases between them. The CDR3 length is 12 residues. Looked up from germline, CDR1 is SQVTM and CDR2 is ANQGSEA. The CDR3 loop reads CSGDESQTEAFF. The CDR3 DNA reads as TGCAGCGGTGATGAATCCCAAACTGAAGCTTTCTTT.

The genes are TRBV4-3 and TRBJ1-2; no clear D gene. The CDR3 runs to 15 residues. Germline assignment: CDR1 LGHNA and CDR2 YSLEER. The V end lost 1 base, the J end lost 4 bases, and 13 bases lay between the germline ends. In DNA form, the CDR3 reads TGCGCCAGCAGCCAAGGTGCCACCCTGGGCTATGGCTACACCTTC. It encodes CASSQGATLGYGYTF.

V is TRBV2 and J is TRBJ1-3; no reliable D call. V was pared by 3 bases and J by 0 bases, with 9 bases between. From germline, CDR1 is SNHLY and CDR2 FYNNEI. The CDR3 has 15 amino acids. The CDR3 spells CASSETWGSGNTIYF. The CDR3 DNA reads TGTGCCAGCAGTGAGACGTGGGGCTCTGGAAACACCATATATTTT.

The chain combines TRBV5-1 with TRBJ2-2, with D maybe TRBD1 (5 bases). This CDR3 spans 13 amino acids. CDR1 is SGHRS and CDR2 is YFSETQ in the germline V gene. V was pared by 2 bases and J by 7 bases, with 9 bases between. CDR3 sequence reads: CASSFAGYGELFF. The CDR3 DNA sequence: TGCGCCAGCAGCTTCGCAGGGTACGGGGAGCTGTTTTTT.

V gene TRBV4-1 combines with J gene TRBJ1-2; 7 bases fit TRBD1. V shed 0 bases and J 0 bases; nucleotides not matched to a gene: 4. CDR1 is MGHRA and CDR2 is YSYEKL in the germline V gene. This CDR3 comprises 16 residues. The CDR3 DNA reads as TGCGCCAGCAGCCAAGAAAGGGGGCAGACTAACTATGGCTACACCTTC. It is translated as CASSQERGQTNYGYTF.

The CDR3 protein is CASSVVVGGPTGELFF. As DNA, the CDR3 is TGTGCCAGCAGCGTAGTAGTGGGAGGGCCCACCGGGGAGCTGTTTTTT. The chain employs TRBV9 and TRBJ2-2; 7 nucleotides line up with TRBD2. Germline V gene sequence: CDR1 SGDLS, CDR2 YYNGEE. Trimming at V came to 0 bases and at J to 4 bases, leaving 6 bases not matched to a gene. This CDR3 region has 16 residues.

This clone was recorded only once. CDR3 sequence (DNA): TGTGCCAGCAGGATCGACAGGGGGGATGAAGCTTTCTTT. Its translation: CASRIDRGDEAFF. The rearrangement joins TRBV6-5 to TRBJ1-1; 9 bases agree with TRBD1. CDR3 length: 13 amino acids. Germline loops: CDR1 MNHEY, CDR2 SVGAGI. V shed 6 bases, J shed 7 bases, and the junction held 6 bases outside the gene matches.

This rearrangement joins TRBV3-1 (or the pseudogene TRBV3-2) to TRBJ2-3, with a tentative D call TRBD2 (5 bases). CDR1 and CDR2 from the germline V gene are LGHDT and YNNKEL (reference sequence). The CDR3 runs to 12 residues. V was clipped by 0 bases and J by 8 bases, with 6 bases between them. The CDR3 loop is CASSQDGGTQYF. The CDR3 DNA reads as TGTGCCAGCAGCCAAGACGGAGGTACGCAGTATTTT.

The CDR3 nucleotides are TGTGCCAGCAGTTTCGGGCGGGCCACCACAGATACGCAGTATTTT. Amino acid sequence: CASSFGRATTDTQYF. The chain combines TRBV27 with TRBJ2-3, with D maybe TRBD2 (5 bases). The CDR3 sequence is 15 residues long. Trimming removed 3 bases from V and 2 bases from J, with 12 bases in between. Per the germline V gene, CDR1 is MNHEY and CDR2 is SMNVEV (reference sequence).

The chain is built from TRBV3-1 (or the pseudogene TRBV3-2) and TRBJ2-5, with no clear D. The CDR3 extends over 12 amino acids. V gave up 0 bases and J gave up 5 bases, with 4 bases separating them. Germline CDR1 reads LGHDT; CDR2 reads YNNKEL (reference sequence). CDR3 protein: CASSQDVETQYF. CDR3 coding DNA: TGTGCCAGCAGCCAAGACGTGGAGACCCAGTACTTC.

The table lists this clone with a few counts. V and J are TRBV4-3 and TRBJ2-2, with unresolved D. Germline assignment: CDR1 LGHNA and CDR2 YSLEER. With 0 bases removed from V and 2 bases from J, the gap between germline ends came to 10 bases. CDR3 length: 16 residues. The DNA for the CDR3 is TGCGCCAGCAGCCAAGATCACACTATAAACACCGGGGAGCTGTTTTTT. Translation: CASSQDHTINTGELFF.

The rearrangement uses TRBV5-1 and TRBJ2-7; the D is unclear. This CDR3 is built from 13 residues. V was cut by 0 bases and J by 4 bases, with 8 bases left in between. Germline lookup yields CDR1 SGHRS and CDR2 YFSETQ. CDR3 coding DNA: TGCGCCAGCAGCTTGGGGACCGGTTACGAGCAGTACTTC. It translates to CASSLGTGYEQYF.